Sequencing of this T cell receptor beta chain was carried out in a study of blood T cells in healthy people across ages (dated by TCRdb to the mid-2010s). Regarding the research as a whole: In model experiments, template switching captured about one uniquely barcoded TCR beta cDNA molecule for every two T cells. Using deep sequencing normalized with unique cDNA molecular identifiers, the study measured how TCR beta repertoire diversity changes with age. Donors were grouped into four age groups: young (average about 15 years), middle-aged (approximately 41), aged (around 56) and long-lived (about 89). To avoid experimental bias, donors of different ages were distributed randomly across sequencing lanes. Using the same blood draw, the study looked at two additional independent replicas of 1 million unique cDNA reads for two donors, one aged 18 to 30 and the other aged 80 or older.

The library was obtained by 5' RACE. The listed sequencing device is Illumina HiSeq 2500. A second PCR of roughly 6 to 11 cycles was performed with a sample-barcoded 5' primer and a J-beta primer mix. A template-switch 5' adaptor carrying 12 random nucleotides introduced a unique molecular identifier onto each TCR beta cDNA molecule. At least 2.5 million CDR3-containing paired-end reads were obtained from each sample. First-strand cDNA was synthesized from all RNA with the Mint cDNA synthesis kit, primed by a TRBC-specific oligonucleotide. All cDNA was treated with uracil-DNA glycosylase and then went through a first 18-cycle PCR with the universal primers M1SS and BC2_uni_R. In the source study's methods: For normalization, 1 million high-quality reads, each with a distinct molecular identifier, were randomly selected from each sample. Reads with shared molecular identifiers were discarded instead of being binned into consensus sequences. MiTCR, run with a Q25 quality threshold and the strictest error-elimination algorithm, handled CDR3 identification, clonotype clustering and error correction. A nonparametric unseen species model using Euler transformation provided a lower-bound estimate of total TCR beta diversity. TCRdb applied fastp at Q25 and MiXCR to the public reads, then kept only in-frame beta chains. Each CDR3 protein appears once, grouped with its most common genes and DNA. These V and J calls originate from TCRdb's pipeline instead of the authors' own analysis. This sample lists 650,000 to 800,000 distinct CDR3 sequences; 40% to 50% were detected once. The ten largest clones add up to roughly 18% of the sample.

Inclusive of the bounding cysteine and phenylalanine, the CDR3 is 16 residues long. Of all the DNA, just the CDR3 is kept, 48 bases in frame from base 1. V drops 1 base and J drops 4 bases, leaving 14 bases in between. The germline V gene supplies CDR1 SGDLS and CDR2 YYNGEE. Turning to this clonotype: It has no known antigen specificity. No clone much larger than this one lies a single base away; base qualities are absent.

General conclusions and limits of the study: Observed TCR beta diversity per million T cells fell roughly linearly with age, and a significant reduction was already apparent by age roughly 41. Estimates of total diversity based on one million sequenced T cells were regarded as lower bounds and as underestimates. Because profiling used bulk unsorted PBMCs, naive and antigen-experienced compartments could not be compared conclusively. Because the CMV infection status of the donors was unknown, age-related changes in expanded clonotypes may potentially have been confounded. The percentage of naive T cells measured by flow cytometry correlated strongly with observed TCR beta diversity. Compared with the aged group, the long-lived group had more naive CD4+ T cells, fewer expanded clones and increased TCR diversity, suggesting age selection.

The roughly 39 donors, aged about 6 to 95 years, were systemically healthy Caucasian individuals from Russia. Around 10 milliliters of peripheral blood were collected from each donor into EDTA-treated Vacutainer tubes. Ficoll-Paque density-gradient centrifugation was used to isolate PBMCs, with at least 7 million per sample. Total RNA was extracted from PBMCs with Trizol reagent, with at least 6 micrograms obtained per sample. For every donor, an aliquot of PBMCs went through flow cytometry to measure the percentages of naive CD45RAhigh/CD27high T cells. The chain was built from TRBV9 and TRBJ2-2; the D gene assignment is perhaps TRBD1 or TRBD2, with each matching 5 bases. The sequencing input was blood. The sequence derives from a man aged 55-75 years in good health. The nucleotides are TGTGCCAGCAGCGTATCGCCGGGGCGCGGCACCGGGGAGCTGTTTTTT. It encodes CASSVSPGRGTGELFF. Reference TRBV9 and TRBJ2-2 proteins supply the regions before and after the CDR3; the full variable domain is: DSGVTQTPKHLITATGQRVTLRCSPRSGDLSVYWYQQSLDQGLQFLIQYYNGEERAKGNILERFSAQQFPDLHSELNLSSLELGDSALYFCASSVSPGRGTGELFFGEGSRLTVL.